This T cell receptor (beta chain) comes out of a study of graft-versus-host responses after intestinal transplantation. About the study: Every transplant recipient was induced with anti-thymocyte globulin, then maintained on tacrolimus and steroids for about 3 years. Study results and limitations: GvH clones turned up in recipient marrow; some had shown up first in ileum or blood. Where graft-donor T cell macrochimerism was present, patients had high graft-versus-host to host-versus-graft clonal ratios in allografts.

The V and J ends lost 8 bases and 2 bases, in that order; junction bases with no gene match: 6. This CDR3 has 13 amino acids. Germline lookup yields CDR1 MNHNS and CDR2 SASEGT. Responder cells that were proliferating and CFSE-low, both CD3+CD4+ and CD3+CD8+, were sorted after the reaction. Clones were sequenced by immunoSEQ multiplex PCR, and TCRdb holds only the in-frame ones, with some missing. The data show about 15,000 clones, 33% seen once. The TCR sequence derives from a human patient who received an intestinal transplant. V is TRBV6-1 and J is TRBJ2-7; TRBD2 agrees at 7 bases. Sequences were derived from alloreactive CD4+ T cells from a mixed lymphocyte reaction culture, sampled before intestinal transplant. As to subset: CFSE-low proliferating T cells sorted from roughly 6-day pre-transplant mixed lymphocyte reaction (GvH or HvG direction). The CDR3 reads CASWDYATYEQYF. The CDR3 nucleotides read TGTGCCAGCTGGGACTACGCGACCTACGAGCAGTACTTC.